What follows are 28 T cell receptor beta chains derived from one specimen sequenced in a study of T cells after yellow fever vaccination. TCRdb called the 5' RACE reads again in MiXCR, with one record for every CDR3 protein. The data contain about 630,000 distinct CDR3 sequences, roughly an eighth of them singletons. Sequences were derived from PBMCs, sampled on the day of the yellow fever booster vaccination. These receptors originate from a man younger than 45 who received the YFV17D yellow fever vaccine.

This clonotype came up many times. V is TRBV5-1 and J is TRBJ2-1; D gene unclear. The CDR3 length is 13 residues. CDR1 and CDR2 (germline): SGHRS, YFSETQ. V was clipped by 4 bases and J by 6 bases, with 11 bases between them. The CDR3 DNA reads TGCGCCAGCAGCAGTCTCACCTTCAATGAGCAGTTCTTC. Translation: CASSSLTFNEQFF.

This chain uses TRBV11-2 with TRBJ1-1; 10 nucleotides agree with TRBD1. The V gene's germline CDR1 is SGHAT and CDR2 FQNNGV. Unmatched junction bases numbered 7, after V lost 5 bases and J lost 1 base. CDR3 length: 16 residues. The DNA of the CDR3 is TGTGCCAGCAGCCCCTACCGGACAGGGGGGAACACTGAAGCTTTCTTT. Amino acids: CASSPYRTGGNTEAFF.

The sample holds a few counts of this clonotype. This chain connects TRBV7-2 to TRBJ2-3; 9 positions agree with TRBD2. V gave up 1 base and J gave up 4 bases; unmatched junction bases: 9. CDR1 is SGHTA, CDR2 FQGNSA, per germline. The CDR3 length is 17 residues. The CDR3, as DNA: TGTGCCAGCAGCTTAGGACTAGCGGAGGGGAGGGCAGATACGCAGTATTTT. Amino acids: CASSLGLAEGRADTQYF.

This sequence joins TRBV7-9 and TRBJ1-5, with a weak D call TRBD1 (6 bases). The germline V gene encodes CDR1 SEHNR and CDR2 FQNEAQ (reference sequence). V lost 5 bases, J lost 0 bases, and 14 bases lay in between. The CDR3 is 16 residues long. CDR3 residues: CASSATGTTSNQPQHF. CDR3 DNA: TGTGCCAGCAGCGCCACCGGGACAACTAGCAATCAGCCCCAGCATTTT.

CDR3 sequence: CASIPSGGETQYF. The CDR3 DNA reads as TGTGCCAGCATTCCTTCGGGTGGGGAGACCCAGTACTTC. The chain has TRBV7-6 and TRBJ2-5; D is unresolved. CDR1 is SGHVS and CDR2 is FNYEAQ in the germline V gene. V lost 7 bases and J lost 5, with 14 bases in between. This CDR3 comprises 13 residues.

V gene TRBV5-1 combines with J gene TRBJ2-7, with D possibly being TRBD1 or TRBD2 (5 bases each). Germline loops: CDR1 SGHRS, CDR2 YFSETQ. The CDR3 consists of 13 residues. V was pared by 0 bases and J by 5 bases, with 9 bases between. In DNA form, the CDR3 reads TGCGCCAGCAGCTTGGCCAGGGACGACGAGCAGTACTTC. Translated, it gives CASSLARDDEQYF.

This clonotype was counted between two and nine times. This sequence joins TRBV12-3 or TRBV12-4 and TRBJ2-3, with a possible D match to TRBD2 (7 bases). Trimming pared 0 bases from V and 3 bases from J, leaving 13 bases between. The CDR3 loop spans 16 amino acids. CDR3 sequence (DNA): TGTGCCAGCAGTTTAGCCGGGGGGCGACGGACAGATACGCAGTATTTT. The encoded protein is CASSLAGGRRTDTQYF.

The CDR3 coding sequence is TGTGCCAGCAGTTTAGCGGGAGGGCCAGTGGAGCAGTACTTC. Its protein product is CASSLAGGPVEQYF. The chain links TRBV6-5 to TRBJ2-7, with 11 bases matching TRBD2. The CDR3 is 14 residues long. Germline V CDR1 and CDR2: MNHEY, SVGAGI. With 4 bases clipped from V and 7 bases from J, the junction kept 6 bases outside the gene matches.

This clonotype was detected a few times. V and J are TRBV5-6 and TRBJ2-7; 8 bases fit TRBD1. The CDR3 contains 14 residues. Per the germline V gene, CDR1 is SGHDT and CDR2 is YYEEEE. V trimming: 2 bases; J trimming: 5 bases; junction bases outside the gene matches: 6. In nucleotides, the CDR3 is TGTGCCAGCAGCTTAAGGACAGGGTTCAACGAGCAGTACTTC. Residues: CASSLRTGFNEQYF. Together with reference TRBV5-6 and TRBJ2-7, the CDR3 gives the full variable domain: DAGVTQSPTHLIKTRGQQVTLRCSPKSGHDTVSWYQQALGQGPQFIFQYYEEEERQRGNFPDRFSGHQFPNYSSELNVNALLLGDSALYLCASSLRTGFNEQYFGPGTRLTVT.

The chain links TRBV5-1 to TRBJ2-7, with D perhaps matching TRBD2 (5 bases). Looked up from germline, CDR1 is SGHRS and CDR2 is YFSETQ. The CDR3 has 13 residues. V was cut by 3 bases and J by 4 bases, with 11 bases left in between. CDR3 amino acids: CASSSGLNYEQYF. In DNA form, the CDR3 reads TGCGCCAGCAGCTCCGGACTGAATTACGAGCAGTACTTC. Drawing the rest from reference TRBV5-1 and TRBJ2-7, the complete variable domain is KAGVTQTPRYLIKTRGQQVTLSCSPISGHRSVSWYQQTPGQGLQFLFEYFSETQRNKGNFPGRFSGRQFSNSRSEMNVSTLELGDSALYLCASSSGLNYEQYFGPGTRLTVT.

V is TRBV12-3 or TRBV12-4 and J is TRBJ1-3; no clear D. The CDR3 has 15 amino acids. Trimming took off 5 bases at V and 0 bases at J, with 11 bases between the two ends. DNA for the CDR3: TGTGCCAGCAGTATATCCGCCAGCTCTGGAAACACCATATATTTT. Its translation: CASSISASSGNTIYF.

This clonotype was detected many times. The chain is built from TRBV25-1 and TRBJ1-5; maybe TRBD1 (6 bases). V dropped 3 bases and J dropped 4 bases, with 13 bases sitting between them. This CDR3 has 15 residues. CDR1 is MGHDK, CDR2 SYGVNS, per germline. CDR3: CASSDTQGKNQPQHF. The DNA for the CDR3 is TGTGCCAGCAGTGACACACAGGGAAAGAATCAGCCCCAGCATTTT. Variable domain in full (rest from reference TRBV25-1 and TRBJ1-5): EADIYQTPRYLVIGTGKKITLECSQTMGHDKMYWYQQDPGMELHLIHYSYGVNSTEKGDLSSESTVSRIRTEHFPLTLESARPSHTSQYLCASSDTQGKNQPQHFGDGTRLSIL.

The chain carries TRBV10-3 and TRBJ1-2; D is uncertain. With 6 bases removed from V and 6 bases from J, the gap between germline ends came to 11 bases. CDR3 size: 12 residues. From germline, CDR1 is ENHRY and CDR2 SYGVKD. The CDR3 nucleotides read TGTGCCATCAGCCCCCAGGCTGATGGCTACACCTTC. Encoded protein: CAISPQADGYTF.

This chain joins TRBV6-5 and TRBJ2-7, with D perhaps matching TRBD1 (5 bases). The V end was cut by 2 bases, the J end by 7 bases, with 12 bases between. Looked up from germline, CDR1 is MNHEY and CDR2 is SVGAGI. The CDR3 length is 13 residues. CDR3 in amino acids: CASSYLRAGEQYF. The DNA for the CDR3 is TGTGCCAGCAGTTACCTCAGGGCTGGGGAGCAGTACTTC.

The V gene is TRBV12-3 or TRBV12-4, the J gene TRBJ1-2; 12 positions agree with TRBD1. V dropped 7 bases and J dropped 11; count of bases not matched to a gene: 5. The CDR3 sequence is 12 residues long. The CDR3 loop is CASTPGQGAYTF. Here the CDR3 DNA reads TGTGCCAGCACTCCGGGACAGGGGGCTTACACCTTC.

The gene calls are TRBV6-2 or TRBV6-3 and TRBJ2-7; 10 nucleotides align to TRBD2. The CDR3 is made up of 14 amino acids. The V gene end was trimmed by 6 bases and the J gene end by 4 bases; junction bases not matched to a gene: 6. Germline V gene lookup returns CDR1 MNHEY and CDR2 SVGEGT. CDR3 residues: CASRKGLALYEQYF. The CDR3 region has the DNA TGTGCCAGCAGAAAGGGACTAGCGTTGTACGAGCAGTACTTC.

V gene TRBV5-1 combines with J gene TRBJ2-5; D may be TRBD2 (6 bases). The CDR3 length is 15 residues. V lost 0 bases to trimming and J lost 1 base, with 10 bases between them. The germline V gene has CDR1 SGHRS and CDR2 YFSETQ. In DNA, the CDR3 is TGCGCCAGCAGCTTGGTTGGGGGAGGCCAAGAGACCCAGTACTTC. Translation: CASSLVGGGQETQYF.

This clonotype has just a few counts. The chain couples TRBV27 to TRBJ2-1; 7 bases agree with TRBD1. V was clipped by 5 bases and J by 8 bases; unmatched bases: 18. The CDR3 contains 17 residues. Germline V lookup: CDR1 MNHEY, CDR2 SMNVEV (reference sequence). Here the CDR3 reads CASSPPTGRERMDEQFF. In DNA, the CDR3 is TGTGCCAGCAGTCCCCCGACAGGGAGAGAAAGGATGGATGAGCAGTTCTTC.

This clonotype showed up just a few times. The J gene is TRBJ2-2, the V gene TRBV7-2, with TRBD2 identical over 11 bases. The V gene end was trimmed by 5 bases and the J gene end by 7 bases; junction bases not matched to a gene: 6. Germline lookup yields CDR1 SGHTA and CDR2 FQGNSA. CDR3 size: 15 residues. The CDR3: CASSQILAGVGELFF. DNA for the CDR3: TGTGCCAGCAGCCAAATACTAGCGGGAGTCGGGGAGCTGTTTTTT.

This clonotype was found a few times. The chain carries TRBV7-9 and TRBJ2-2, with D possibly TRBD2 on 5 matching bases. This CDR3 contains 16 residues. The germline V gene encodes CDR1 SEHNR and CDR2 FQNEAQ (reference sequence). V lost 1 base, J lost 1 base, and 10 bases lay in between. CDR3 coding DNA: TGTGCCAGCAGCTTAGTTCGGGATAAGAACACCGGGGAGCTGTTTTTT. Translated: CASSLVRDKNTGELFF. The full variable domain, with the rest looked up from reference TRBV7-9 and TRBJ2-2, is DTGVSQNPRHKITKRGQNVTFRCDPISEHNRLYWYRQTLGQGPEFLTYFQNEAQLEKSRLLSDRFSAERPKGSFSTLEIQRTEQGDSAMYLCASSLVRDKNTGELFFGEGSRLTVL.

This clonotype has more than one count but fewer than ten. The chain recombines TRBV28 with TRBJ1-1; TRBD1 agrees at 11 bases. V dropped 7 bases and J dropped 4; count of bases not matched to a gene: 8. Germline CDR1 MDHEN, CDR2 SYDVKM. The CDR3 contains 15 residues. Here the CDR3 DNA reads TGTGCCAGCATTAAAGGGGGGACAGGGGGCACTGAAGCTTTCTTT. Its protein is CASIKGGTGGTEAFF. The full variable domain, in which reference TRBV28 and TRBJ1-1 provide the parts outside the CDR3, is DVKVTQSSRYLVKRTGEKVFLECVQDMDHENMFWYRQDPGLGLRLIYFSYDVKMKEKGDIPEGYSVSREKKERFSLILESASTNQTSMYLCASIKGGTGGTEAFFGQGTRLTVV.

This rearrangement joins TRBV6-1 to TRBJ2-7; D gene unclear. The CDR3 is 14 residues long. Germline assignment: CDR1 MNHNS and CDR2 SASEGT. The V and J ends lost 7 bases and 7 bases respectively, with 20 bases between them. The CDR3 DNA sequence: TGTGCCAGCATGGTCGGCCAACTGGCTGGGGAGCAGTACTTC. Translated, it gives CASMVGQLAGEQYF.

The table lists this clonotype with a few counts. The CDR3 loop is CASSPPGRGYGYTF. The CDR3 DNA reads as TGTGCCAGCTCACCACCTGGCAGAGGCTATGGCTACACCTTC. This sequence joins TRBV18 and TRBJ1-2, with unresolved D. The CDR3 has 14 residues. V was cut by 0 bases and J by 4 bases, with 9 bases left in between. CDR1 and CDR2 (germline): KGHSH, LQKENI.

This chain joins TRBV3-1 and TRBJ2-3; 10 nucleotides align to TRBD2. Germline assignment: CDR1 LGHDT and CDR2 YNNKEL (reference sequence). This CDR3 contains 18 residues. J lost 6 bases, V lost 4 bases, and 16 bases had no gene match. This CDR3 reads CASSPYQGLAAPRDTQYF. The CDR3 DNA reads as TGTGCCAGCAGCCCCTACCAAGGACTAGCGGCACCCCGGGATACGCAGTATTTT.

This clonotype was detected ten times or more. The J gene is TRBJ2-3, the V gene TRBV15; D is uncertain. Trimming took off 4 bases at V and 6 bases at J, with 11 bases between the two ends. CDR3 length: 13 residues. CDR1 and CDR2 (germline): LNHNV, YYDKDF (reference sequence). This chain's CDR3 is CATSKDLRDTQYF. The CDR3 nucleotides read TGTGCCACCAGCAAAGATCTTAGGGATACGCAGTATTTT. Variable domain in full (rest from reference TRBV15 and TRBJ2-3): DAMVIQNPRYQVTQFGKPVTLSCSQTLNHNVMYWYQQKSSQAPKLLFHYYDKDFNNEADTPDNFQSRRPNTSFCFLDIRSPGLGDTAMYLCATSKDLRDTQYFGPGTRLTVL.

This clonotype has only a few counts. The rearrangement joins TRBV6-5 to TRBJ2-1, with D unresolved. V lost 2 bases and J lost 7, with 12 bases in between. Germline values: CDR1 MNHEY, CDR2 SVGAGI. The CDR3 runs 14 residues. The CDR3: CASSYGHEPNEQFF. As DNA, the CDR3 is TGTGCCAGCAGTTACGGCCACGAACCAAATGAGCAGTTCTTC.

The V and J genes are TRBV15 and TRBJ2-7, with 8 bases that match TRBD2. Germline V gene lookup returns CDR1 LNHNV and CDR2 YYDKDF (reference sequence). CDR3 length: 15 residues. V was clipped by 0 bases and J by 4 bases; unmatched bases: 5. CDR3 residues: CATSRDEIAGYEQYF. The DNA for the CDR3 is TGTGCCACCAGCAGAGATGAAATAGCGGGATACGAGCAGTACTTC.

This clonotype was recorded a few times. This rearrangement joins TRBV10-1 to TRBJ2-3, with 9 bases matching TRBD2. This CDR3 is 16 amino acids long. Trimming at V came to 3 bases and at J to 4 bases, leaving 8 bases not matched to a gene. Germline CDR1 reads WNHNN; CDR2 reads SYGVQD (reference sequence). The CDR3 DNA follows: TGCGCCAGCAGTGATGGGGTAGCGGGAGTAGCAGATACGCAGTATTTT. Its protein product is CASSDGVAGVADTQYF.